The rows below give T cell receptor beta chains drawn from one sample of a study of T cells in Graves' hyperthyroidism and ophthalmopathy. A single record per CDR3 protein comes from TCRdb applying MiXCR to the multiplex PCR reads. The sample includes around 400,000 distinct CDR3 sequences, about 15% of them seen just once. The sample comprised blood. These receptors all stem from a woman aged 18-29 years with Graves' hyperthyroidism that later progressed to Graves' ophthalmopathy. Each CDR3 is given with its conserved first and last residue. A D gene is named only where the DNA matches it firmly. Expanded clones are given a class, and other clones once, few, many or no size at all.

V gene: TRBV27
clone size: many
D gene: -
J gene: TRBJ2-1
CDR3 DNA: TGTGCCAGCAGTCCAACGCAGATTTGGCTTGAGCAGTTCTTC
CDR3 protein: CASSPTQIWLEQFF

V gene: TRBV11-3
clone size: many
D gene: -
J gene: TRBJ2-2
CDR3 DNA: TGTGCCAGCAGCCCAGGAGGAGGGGGCGGGGAGCTGTTTTTT
CDR3 protein: CASSPGGGGGELFF

V gene: TRBV19
clone size: -
D gene: -
J gene: TRBJ2-5
CDR3 DNA: TGTGCCAGTAGTATAGCCCCCTCCCCCGGAAGGAGAGAAGCCGCCCAAGAGACCCAGTACTTC
CDR3 protein: CASSIAPSPGRREAAQETQYF

V gene: TRBV20-1
clone size: many
D gene: TRBD2
J gene: TRBJ2-7
CDR3 DNA: TGCAGTGCTAAGGGGACTAGCGGGAGGAGGATCTACGAGCAGTACTTC
CDR3 protein: CSAKGTSGRRIYEQYF

V gene: TRBV10-3
clone size: many
D gene: TRBD1
J gene: TRBJ1-1
CDR3 DNA: TGTGCCATCAGTGACGGCGGGACAGATGAAGCTTTCTTT
CDR3 protein: CAISDGGTDEAFF

V gene: TRBV6-1
clone size: many
D gene: TRBD1
J gene: TRBJ2-7
CDR3 DNA: TGTGCCAGCAGTCAGACAGGGGGGGAATACGAGCAGTACTTC
CDR3 protein: CASSQTGGEYEQYF

V gene: TRBV6-2/TRBV6-3
clone size: many
D gene: TRBD2
J gene: TRBJ2-7
CDR3 DNA: TGTGCCAGCAGTTACCTTAGCGGGAGGGCCTACGAGCAGTACTTC
CDR3 protein: CASSYLSGRAYEQYF

V gene: TRBV7-8
clone size: -
D gene: -
J gene: TRBJ2-6
CDR3 DNA: TGTGCCAGCAGCTTACCTACTTCGTATAGCGGGGCCAACGTCCTGACTTTC
CDR3 protein: CASSLPTSYSGANVLTF

V gene: TRBV7-9
clone size: many
D gene: -
J gene: TRBJ2-5
CDR3 DNA: TGTGCCAGCAGCCCCCCCGGGGAAGAGACCCAGTACTTC
CDR3 protein: CASSPPGEETQYF

V gene: TRBV11-2
clone size: many
D gene: TRBD1
J gene: TRBJ2-5
CDR3 DNA: TGTGCCAGCAGCTTAACGCCGACAGGGCGAGAGACCCAGTACTTC
CDR3 protein: CASSLTPTGRETQYF

V gene: TRBV2
clone size: many
D gene: TRBD2
J gene: TRBJ2-5
CDR3 DNA: TGTGCCAGCGGGAGAGGCGGGGGGGGCGAGACCCAGTACTTC
CDR3 protein: CASGRGGGGETQYF

V gene: TRBV27
clone size: many
D gene: -
J gene: TRBJ2-1
CDR3 DNA: TGTGCCAGCAAGGGGATGTACAATGAGCAGTTCTTC
CDR3 protein: CASKGMYNEQFF

V gene: TRBV2
clone size: many
D gene: -
J gene: TRBJ1-2
CDR3 DNA: TGTGCCAGCAGGACAGTTATCGATAACTATGGCTACACCTTC
CDR3 protein: CASRTVIDNYGYTF

V gene: TRBV6-6
clone size: many
D gene: -
J gene: TRBJ1-3
CDR3 DNA: TGTGCCAGCAGTTACTCGGCGCAGTCTGGAAACACCATATATTTT
CDR3 protein: CASSYSAQSGNTIYF

V gene: TRBV20-1
clone size: many
D gene: -
J gene: TRBJ2-1
CDR3 DNA: TGCAGTGCTAGCGGGAGAGTTCGCAATGAGCAGTTCTTC
CDR3 protein: CSASGRVRNEQFF

V gene: TRBV27
clone size: many
D gene: -
J gene: TRBJ2-1
CDR3 DNA: TGTGCCAGCAGTATCTACTACTCCTACAATGAGCAGTTCTTC
CDR3 protein: CASSIYYSYNEQFF

V gene: TRBV20-1
clone size: many
D gene: -
J gene: TRBJ2-7
CDR3 DNA: TGCAGTGCTAGCCTGAGAGCGTACGAGCAGTACTTC
CDR3 protein: CSASLRAYEQYF